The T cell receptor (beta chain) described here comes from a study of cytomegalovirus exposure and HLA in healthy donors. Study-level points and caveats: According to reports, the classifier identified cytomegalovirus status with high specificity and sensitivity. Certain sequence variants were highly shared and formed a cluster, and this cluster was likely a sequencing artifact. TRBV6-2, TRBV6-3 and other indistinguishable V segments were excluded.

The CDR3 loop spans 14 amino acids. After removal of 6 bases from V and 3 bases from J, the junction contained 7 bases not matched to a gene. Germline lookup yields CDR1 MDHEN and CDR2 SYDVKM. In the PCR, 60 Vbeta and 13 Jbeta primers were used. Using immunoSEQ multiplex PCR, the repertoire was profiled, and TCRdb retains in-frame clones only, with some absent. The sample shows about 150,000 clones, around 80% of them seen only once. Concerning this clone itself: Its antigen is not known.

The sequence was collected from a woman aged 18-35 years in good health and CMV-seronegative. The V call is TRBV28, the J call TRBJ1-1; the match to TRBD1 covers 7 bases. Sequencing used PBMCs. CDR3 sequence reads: CASRQGYWDTEAFF. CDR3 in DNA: TGTGCCAGCAGACAGGGGTATTGGGACACTGAAGCTTTCTTT.